What follows are 26 T cell receptor beta chains derived from one specimen sequenced in a study of PD-1 blockade in classical Hodgkin lymphoma. Brentuximab vedotin exposure varied among the patients, all of whom had relapsed after autologous stem cell transplantation. Profiled with immunoSEQ multiplex PCR; TCRdb holds only in-frame clones, not every one. The table lists roughly 13,000 clones, about 91% of them singletons. The sample consisted of peripheral blood mononuclear cells (PBMCs), taken at baseline. These receptors all stem from a human donor with classical Hodgkin lymphoma.

The V call is TRBV12-5, the J call TRBJ1-5; D is unclear. The CDR3 consists of 11 residues. Trimming took 2 bases from V and 9 from J, leaving 5 bases between them. Per the germline V gene, CDR1 is LGHNT and CDR2 is FRNRAP. As DNA, the CDR3 is TGTGCTAGTGGTTTGTCCCTGCCCCAGCATTTT. This codes for CASGLSLPQHF.

V and J are TRBV1 and TRBJ1-3; the D segment call TRBD1 is taken from the table without a DNA check. TRBV1 is annotated as a pseudogene. The CDR3 is 17 residues long. CDR3: CTSSLDPQGISGNTIYF. In DNA form, the CDR3 reads TGCACCAGCAGCCTAGACCCACAGGGGATCTCTGGAAACACCATATATTTT.

The gene calls are TRBV12-5 and TRBJ2-6, with a weak D call TRBD1 (5 bases). The CDR3 has 18 amino acids. CDR1 and CDR2 from the germline V gene are LGHNT and FRNRAP. The V end was cut by 5 bases, the J end by 5 bases, with 22 bases between. The CDR3 DNA is TGTGCTAGTGGTCCGTGTCGTGCAGGACAAAGTCGGGCCAACGTCCTGACTTTC. It specifies CASGPCRAGQSRANVLTF.

The CDR3 spells CASRQNGGYTEAFF. The CDR3 region has the DNA TGTGCCAGCCGCCAAAATGGGGGGTACACTGAAGCTTTCTTT. This rearrangement joins TRBV18 to TRBJ1-1; possibly TRBD1 for D (5 bases). The CDR3 extends over 14 amino acids. Germline-derived CDR1 and CDR2 are KGHSH and LQKENI. Trimming took 8 bases from V and 3 from J, leaving 16 bases between them.

The gene calls are TRBV27 and TRBJ2-2; a possible D gene is TRBD1 (6 bases). There are 13 residues in the CDR3. Trimming removed 6 bases at V and 6 bases at J, with 11 bases between. Per the germline V gene, CDR1 is MNHEY and CDR2 is SMNVEV (reference sequence). DNA for the CDR3: TGTGCCAGCAGGATACAGGGTCCCGGGGAGCTGTTTTTT. Residues: CASRIQGPGELFF.

The chain recombines TRBV27 with TRBJ2-4, with 8 bases fitting TRBD1. The CDR3 consists of 13 residues. The V gene end was trimmed by 7 bases and the J gene end by 4 bases; junction bases not matched to a gene: 3. The germline V gene has CDR1 MNHEY and CDR2 SMNVEV (reference sequence). CDR3 in amino acids: CASTRDRKNIQYF. CDR3 DNA: TGTGCCAGCACACGGGACAGGAAAAACATTCAGTACTTC.

The V gene is TRBV25-1, the J gene TRBJ2-2; a possible D gene is TRBD2 (5 bases). Germline loops: CDR1 MGHDK, CDR2 SYGVNS. CDR3 size: 13 residues. Trimming pared 4 bases from V and 6 bases from J, leaving 9 bases between. This chain's CDR3 is CASSGLGAGELFF. For the CDR3, the DNA is TGTGCCAGCAGTGGCCTGGGAGCCGGGGAGCTGTTTTTT. Supplemented by reference TRBV25-1 and TRBJ2-2, the full variable domain reads EADIYQTPRYLVIGTGKKITLECSQTMGHDKMYWYQQDPGMELHLIHYSYGVNSTEKGDLSSESTVSRIRTEHFPLTLESARPSHTSQYLCASSGLGAGELFFGEGSRLTVL.

The table lists this clone with a few counts. This sequence joins TRBV2 and TRBJ2-7; possibly TRBD2 for D (6 bases). The CDR3 covers 12 residues. The germline CDR1 and CDR2 sequences are SNHLY and FYNNEI. Trimming shortened V by 6 bases and J by 6 bases, and 12 bases separated the two germline ends. The CDR3 nucleotides are TGTGCCAGCAGAATGACTAGTCTCGAGCAGTACTTC. It yields the protein CASRMTSLEQYF.

The chain uses TRBV6-5 and TRBJ1-5; perhaps TRBD1 as D (5 bases). Trimming cost V 6 bases and J 4 bases, with 13 bases left between them. Germline V gene lookup returns CDR1 MNHEY and CDR2 SVGAGI. The CDR3 consists of 14 residues. For the CDR3, the DNA is TGTGCCAGCAGACGATCAGGGCGGAATCAGCCCCAGCATTTT. This gives the protein CASRRSGRNQPQHF.

The chain recombines TRBV11-3 with TRBJ2-7, with TRBD1 matching over 7 bases. Germline values: CDR1 SGHNT, CDR2 YENEEA. The CDR3 runs 15 residues. The V segment lost 3 bases and the J segment 2 bases; nucleotides outside the gene matches: 7. This CDR3 reads CASSFRDSHTYEQYF. Written as DNA, the CDR3 is TGTGCCAGCAGCTTTCGGGACAGTCACACCTACGAGCAGTACTTC.

The chain carries TRBV18 and TRBJ2-1; TRBD2 is a possible D gene (6 bases). V lost 2 bases to trimming and J lost 5 bases, with 13 bases between them. Germline V lookup: CDR1 KGHSH, CDR2 LQKENI. This CDR3 spans 15 amino acids. CDR3 bases: TGTGCCAGCTCACCAGGCGGGGATTTCGACAATGAGCAGTTCTTC. Protein: CASSPGGDFDNEQFF.

With regard to this clone: Compared with germline, one end of the junction differs, possibly owing to a read error. The chain recombines TRBV7-9 with TRBJ1-1; 9 bases are shared with TRBD1. Germline loops: CDR1 SEHNR, CDR2 FQNEAQ (reference sequence). The CDR3 is made up of 14 amino acids. The CDR3 coding sequence is TGTACCAGCAGGAGGACAGGGGCGGACACTGAAGCTTTCTTT. Translated, it gives CTSRRTGADTEAFF.

The V and J genes are TRBV28 and TRBJ2-7; D not resolved. The germline V gene encodes CDR1 MDHEN and CDR2 SYDVKM. V gave up 6 bases and J gave up 0 bases, with 15 bases separating them. The CDR3 totals 15 residues. The CDR3 sequence is CASSPQKLSSYEQYF. The CDR3 DNA reads as TGTGCCAGCAGCCCCCAGAAGCTGAGCTCCTACGAGCAGTACTTC. Full variable domain (rest looked up from reference TRBV28 and TRBJ2-7): DVKVTQSSRYLVKRTGEKVFLECVQDMDHENMFWYRQDPGLGLRLIYFSYDVKMKEKGDIPEGYSVSREKKERFSLILESASTNQTSMYLCASSPQKLSSYEQYFGPGTRLTVT.

The CDR3 region has the DNA TGTGCCAGCAGCTCGCCTTTAAGGACAGAGACCTACGAGCAGTACTTC. Encoded protein: CASSSPLRTETYEQYF. This chain connects TRBV5-4 to TRBJ2-7; TRBD1 might be the D (6 bases). CDR1 is SGHNT, CDR2 YYREEE, per germline (reference sequence). CDR3 size: 16 residues. The V gene lost 3 bases and the J gene lost 2 bases, with 18 bases spanning the gap.

This rearrangement joins TRBV5-1 to TRBJ1-1, with D unresolved. Trimming stripped 4 bases from V and 7 bases from J, with 14 bases between. Germline CDR1 reads SGHRS; CDR2 reads YFSETQ. The CDR3 sequence is 13 residues long. The CDR3 here is CASSTSTEVEAFF. The CDR3 DNA sequence: TGCGCCAGCAGCACCTCTACCGAGGTTGAAGCTTTCTTT.

V gene TRBV5-1 combines with J gene TRBJ2-2; 7 nucleotides align to TRBD1. The CDR3 is 14 amino acids. V dropped 4 bases and J dropped 5; count of bases not matched to a gene: 5. Per germline, CDR1 SGHRS and CDR2 YFSETQ. In DNA, the CDR3 is TGCGCCAGCAGCCTAAGGACAGGTACCGGGGAGCTGTTTTTT. Translated: CASSLRTGTGELFF.

The J gene is TRBJ2-7, the V gene TRBV14; 8 nucleotides align to TRBD2. CDR1 and CDR2 from the germline V gene are SGHDN and FVKESK. V trimming: 4 bases; J trimming: 1 base; junction bases outside the gene matches: 9. The CDR3 spans 16 residues. The DNA of the CDR3 is TGTGCCAGCAGCCCCGGGAGGGTTTTTCCTTCCTACGAGCAGTACTTC. This gives the protein CASSPGRVFPSYEQYF.

This sequence joins TRBV11-1 and TRBJ1-1, with 8 bases that match TRBD1. Germline V lookup: CDR1 SGHAT, CDR2 FQDESV (reference sequence). V was pared by 4 bases and J by 5 bases, with 3 bases of the junction left unmatched. This CDR3 region has 13 residues. The chain's CDR3 is CASSSDRDTEAFF. The CDR3 nucleotides read TGTGCCAGCAGCTCGGACAGGGATACTGAAGCTTTCTTT.

This rearrangement joins TRBV27 to TRBJ1-1; TRBD1 matches 8 bases. The CDR3 is made up of 14 amino acids. Germline V gives CDR1 MNHEY, CDR2 SMNVEV (reference sequence). J was trimmed by 4 bases and V by 2 bases; bases with no gene match: 3. CDR3 sequence reads: CASSLQGAITEAFF. The CDR3 DNA reads as TGTGCCAGCAGTTTACAGGGGGCGATCACTGAAGCTTTCTTT.

V is TRBV29-1 and J is TRBJ1-1; no clear D gene. With 3 bases removed from V and 3 bases from J, the gap between germline ends came to 20 bases. The CDR3 spans 16 residues. Germline lookup yields CDR1 SQVTM and CDR2 ANQGSEA. CDR3 protein: CSVDGTSLAVDTEAFF. CDR3 bases: TGCAGCGTTGACGGAACGAGTCTGGCGGTCGACACTGAAGCTTTCTTT.

The chain uses TRBV2 and TRBJ1-2; D is unresolved. The CDR3 is 16 residues long. The V gene lost 3 bases and the J gene lost 4 bases, with 18 bases spanning the gap. CDR1 SNHLY and CDR2 FYNNEI come from the germline V gene. The CDR3 DNA reads as TGTGCCAGCAGTGACGAACCTCTAAAACTGTCCTATGGCTACACCTTC. Its translation: CASSDEPLKLSYGYTF.

The chain recombines TRBV19 with TRBJ1-4; D remains unclear. Trimming took 4 bases from V and 0 from J, leaving 12 bases between them. The CDR3 loop spans 16 amino acids. CDR1 is LNHDA, CDR2 SQIVND, per germline (reference sequence). The CDR3, as DNA: TGTGCCAGTAGTAACCCCTTAGCGCCAACTAATGAAAAACTGTTTTTT. It specifies CASSNPLAPTNEKLFF. Complete variable domain (other parts from reference TRBV19 and TRBJ1-4): DGGITQSPKYLFRKEGQNVTLSCEQNLNHDAMYWYRQDPGQGLRLIYYSQIVNDFQKGDIAEGYSVSREKKESFPLTVTSAQKNPTAFYLCASSNPLAPTNEKLFFGSGTQLSVL.

This chain connects TRBV6-6 to TRBJ2-7; 8 bases agree with TRBD2. J gave up 4 bases and V 2 bases, and 7 bases lay outside the gene matches. This CDR3 has 15 amino acids. The V gene's germline CDR1 is MNHNY and CDR2 SVGAGI (reference sequence). As DNA, the CDR3 is TGTGCCAGCAGTTACACGAGCGGGGGCCTATACGAGCAGTACTTC. Translating it yields CASSYTSGGLYEQYF.

The chain has TRBV15 and TRBJ2-1, with a weak D call TRBD1 (5 bases). With 7 bases removed from V and 6 bases from J, the gap between germline ends came to 16 bases. The CDR3 has 14 residues. Per the germline V gene, CDR1 is LNHNV and CDR2 is YYDKDF (reference sequence). Written as DNA, the CDR3 is TGTGCCACCACCCGCGACAGTTTTGGCAATGAGCAGTTCTTC. Translation: CATTRDSFGNEQFF.

The chain carries TRBV18 and TRBJ2-2, with 7 bases matching TRBD2. V dropped 3 bases and J dropped 1; count of bases not matched to a gene: 5. The CDR3 has 16 amino acids. CDR1 is KGHSH, CDR2 LQKENI, per germline. This CDR3 reads CASSPYRGVNTGELFF. The CDR3 DNA is TGTGCCAGCTCACCTTACCGGGGGGTGAACACCGGGGAGCTGTTTTTT.

The V call is TRBV5-1, the J call TRBJ1-1; D is uncertain. Between the trimmed V and J ends, which lost 0 bases and 0 bases, there was a span of 12 bases. This CDR3 region has 16 residues. The germline gives CDR1 SGHRS, CDR2 YFSETQ. The CDR3 spells CASSLAQQSVNTEAFF. CDR3 DNA: TGCGCCAGCAGCTTGGCTCAACAGAGCGTGAACACTGAAGCTTTCTTT. The variable domain in full, completed from reference TRBV5-1 and TRBJ1-1, reads KAGVTQTPRYLIKTRGQQVTLSCSPISGHRSVSWYQQTPGQGLQFLFEYFSETQRNKGNFPGRFSGRQFSNSRSEMNVSTLELGDSALYLCASSLAQQSVNTEAFFGQGTRLTVV.